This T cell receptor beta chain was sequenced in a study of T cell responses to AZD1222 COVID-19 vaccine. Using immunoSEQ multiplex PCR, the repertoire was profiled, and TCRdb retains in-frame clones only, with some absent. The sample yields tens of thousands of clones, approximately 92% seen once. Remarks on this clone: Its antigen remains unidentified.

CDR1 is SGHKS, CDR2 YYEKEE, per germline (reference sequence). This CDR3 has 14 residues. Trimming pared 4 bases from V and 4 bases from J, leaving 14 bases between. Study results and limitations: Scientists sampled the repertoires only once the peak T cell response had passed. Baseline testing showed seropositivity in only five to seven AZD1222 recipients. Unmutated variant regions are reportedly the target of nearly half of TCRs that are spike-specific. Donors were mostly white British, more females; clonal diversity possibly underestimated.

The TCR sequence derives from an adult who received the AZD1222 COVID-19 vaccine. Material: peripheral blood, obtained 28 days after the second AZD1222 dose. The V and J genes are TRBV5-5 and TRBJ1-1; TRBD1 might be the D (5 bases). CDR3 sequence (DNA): TGTGCCAGCAGCCCACCTGCGGGGGTCACTGAAGCTTTCTTT. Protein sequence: CASSPPAGVTEAFF.